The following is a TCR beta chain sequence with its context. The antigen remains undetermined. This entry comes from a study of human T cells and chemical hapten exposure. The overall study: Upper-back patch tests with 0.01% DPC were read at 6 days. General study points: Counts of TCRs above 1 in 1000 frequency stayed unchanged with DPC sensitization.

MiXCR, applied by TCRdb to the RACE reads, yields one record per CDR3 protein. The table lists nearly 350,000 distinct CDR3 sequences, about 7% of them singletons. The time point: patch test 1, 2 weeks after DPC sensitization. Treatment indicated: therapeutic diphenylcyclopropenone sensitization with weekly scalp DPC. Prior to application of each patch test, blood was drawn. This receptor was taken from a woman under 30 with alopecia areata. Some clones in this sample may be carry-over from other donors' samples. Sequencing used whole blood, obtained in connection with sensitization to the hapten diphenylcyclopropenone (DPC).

The CDR3 sequence is CASRGQGVINQPQHF. Written as DNA, the CDR3 is TGTGCCAGCAGAGGACAGGGAGTAATCAATCAGCCCCAGCATTTT. The rearrangement links TRBV6-2 or TRBV6-3 to TRBJ1-5; 8 nucleotides line up with TRBD1. The germline CDR1 and CDR2 sequences are MNHEY and SVGEGT. CDR3 length: 15 amino acids. V lost 6 bases to trimming and J lost 3 bases; unmatched junction nucleotides: 7.